Below are 21 T cell receptor beta chains sequenced from a single sample in a study of cytomegalovirus exposure and HLA in healthy donors. PCR primers comprised 60 Vbeta and 13 Jbeta primers. Here immunoSEQ multiplex PCR was the method, and the copy in TCRdb shows in-frame clones only, minus some. The sample has about 160,000 clones; around 74% are singletons. Sequences were obtained from PBMCs. The origin of the receptors is a woman in her twenties or thirties in good health and CMV-seronegative.

The chain combines TRBV19 with TRBJ1-6, with a tentative D call TRBD1 (6 bases). Germline V gives CDR1 LNHDA, CDR2 SQIVND (reference sequence). The germline V and J ends were trimmed by 3 bases and 0 bases, with 12 bases remaining between them. The CDR3 has 17 amino acids. In DNA, the CDR3 is TGTGCCAGTAGTATCGCCGGGACACTCTCCTATAATTCACCCCTCCACTTT. Amino acid sequence: CASSIAGTLSYNSPLHF.

This clone has just a few counts. The chain couples TRBV5-1 to TRBJ2-1; a possible D gene is TRBD1 (7 bases). Per the germline V gene, CDR1 is SGHRS and CDR2 is YFSETQ. The length of the CDR3 is 16 residues. V lost 3 bases to trimming and J lost 0 bases, with 13 bases between them. The CDR3 bases are TGCGCCAGCAGCTGGGGGGACAGAAGCTCCTACAATGAGCAGTTCTTC. Translating gives CASSWGDRSSYNEQFF.

The gene calls are TRBV5-1 and TRBJ2-1; 7 nucleotides line up with TRBD2. The trim removed 4 bases at V and 8 bases at J, leaving 12 bases unmatched. This CDR3 is built from 15 residues. Germline loops: CDR1 SGHRS, CDR2 YFSETQ. DNA of the CDR3: TGCGCCAGCAGCGTCGGGGGACTAACTTTGGATGAGCAGTTCTTC. This sequence encodes CASSVGGLTLDEQFF. The full variable domain, rest sourced from reference TRBV5-1 and TRBJ2-1, is KAGVTQTPRYLIKTRGQQVTLSCSPISGHRSVSWYQQTPGQGLQFLFEYFSETQRNKGNFPGRFSGRQFSNSRSEMNVSTLELGDSALYLCASSVGGLTLDEQFFGPGTRLTVL.

The V call is TRBV25-1, the J call TRBJ2-5; possibly TRBD2 for D (6 bases). Trimming took 6 bases from V and 4 from J, leaving 18 bases between them. The CDR3 has 15 residues. The germline V gene has CDR1 MGHDK and CDR2 SYGVNS. CDR3 residues: CASRSFGMGGETQYF. DNA of the CDR3: TGTGCCAGCAGGTCCTTTGGTATGGGGGGAGAGACCCAGTACTTC.

This clone has more than one count but fewer than ten. The rearrangement uses TRBV19 and TRBJ1-2, with TRBD1 matching over 9 bases. The germline V gene has CDR1 LNHDA and CDR2 SQIVND (reference sequence). V lost 6 bases to trimming and J lost 7 bases; unmatched junction nucleotides: 9. CDR3 length: 14 amino acids. CDR3 DNA: TGTGCCAGTAGACAACTCACAGGGGGCTTTGGCTACACCTTC. This translates into CASRQLTGGFGYTF.

The V call is TRBV18, the J call TRBJ1-2, with 10 positions matching TRBD1. This CDR3 has 14 amino acids. The germline V gene has CDR1 KGHSH and CDR2 LQKENI. The V segment lost 0 bases and the J segment 10 bases; nucleotides outside the gene matches: 5. The CDR3 loop reads CASSPPGTGVSYTF. CDR3 coding DNA: TGTGCCAGCTCACCACCTGGGACAGGGGTCTCCTACACCTTC.

The chain recombines TRBV18 with TRBJ2-7; TRBD2 aligns across 12 bases. CDR1 and CDR2 (germline): KGHSH, LQKENI. This CDR3 has 14 residues. V lost 5 bases and J lost 3; bases outside the gene matches: 2. The CDR3 region has the DNA TGTGCCAGCTCAGGACTAGCGGGGAGCTACGAGCAGTACTTC. This sequence encodes CASSGLAGSYEQYF.

The chain employs TRBV27 and TRBJ1-2, with D unclear. Trimming took 0 bases from V and 4 from J, leaving 6 bases between them. The CDR3 has 13 amino acids. Germline CDR1 reads MNHEY; CDR2 reads SMNVEV (reference sequence). Here the CDR3 reads CASSLSGPYGYTF. The CDR3 DNA sequence: TGTGCCAGCAGTTTATCGGGCCCCTATGGCTACACCTTC.

This clone showed up just once. This chain links TRBV7-6 with TRBJ1-6, with D hard to call. This CDR3 region has 14 residues. The V end was cut by 2 bases, the J end by 5 bases, with 7 bases between. CDR1 and CDR2 from the germline V gene are SGHVS and FNYEAQ. DNA of the CDR3: TGTGCCAGCAGCTTAAAGGGAGATAATTCACCCCTCCACTTT. It yields the protein CASSLKGDNSPLHF.

V and J are TRBV5-1 and TRBJ2-3; TRBD2 matches 8 bases. Germline V gene data show CDR1 as SGHRS and CDR2 as YFSETQ. V shed 4 bases and J 5 bases; nucleotides not matched to a gene: 6. This CDR3 contains 14 residues. CDR3 protein: CASSAGGAGDTQYF. The CDR3 DNA is TGCGCCAGCAGCGCCGGGGGGGCAGGAGATACGCAGTATTTT.

The rearrangement uses TRBV29-1 and TRBJ1-2; D may be TRBD1 (6 bases). V gave up 4 bases and J gave up 8 bases, with 17 bases separating them. CDR3 size: 13 residues. Per germline, CDR1 SQVTM and CDR2 ANQGSEA. The CDR3 reads CSVGDILGSGYTF. The DNA for the CDR3 is TGCAGCGTTGGGGACATTCTTGGGAGCGGCTACACCTTC.

The chain couples TRBV25-1 to TRBJ2-7; TRBD1 matches at 11 bases. V lost 4 bases, J lost 1 base, and 3 bases stayed unmatched. CDR1 is MGHDK and CDR2 is SYGVNS in the germline V gene. The CDR3 spans 15 residues. Written as DNA, the CDR3 is TGTGCCAGCAGTGGCCGGGACAGGGGGTCCTACGAGCAGTACTTC. This encodes CASSGRDRGSYEQYF.

The CDR3 spells CAISDYEGGSTDTQYF. Written as DNA, the CDR3 is TGTGCCATCAGCGACTACGAGGGAGGTAGCACAGATACGCAGTATTTT. The genes are TRBV10-3 and TRBJ2-3; a possible D gene is TRBD2 (6 bases). Germline assignment: CDR1 ENHRY and CDR2 SYGVKD. The CDR3 runs 16 residues. Trimming took off 6 bases at V and 0 bases at J, with 16 bases between the two ends.

This sequence joins TRBV15 and TRBJ2-7; D is unresolved. Per the germline V gene, CDR1 is LNHNV and CDR2 is YYDKDF (reference sequence). V dropped 0 bases and J dropped 3 bases, with 9 bases sitting between them. This CDR3 is built from 14 residues. CDR3 loop: CATSRERSSYEQYF. Written as DNA, the CDR3 is TGTGCCACCAGCAGAGAAAGATCTAGCTACGAGCAGTACTTC.

This chain connects TRBV6-5 to TRBJ2-5; 7 bases are shared with TRBD1. Trimming removed 6 bases from V and 5 bases from J; junction bases left unmatched: 0. This CDR3 contains 11 residues. The germline V gene encodes CDR1 MNHEY and CDR2 SVGAGI. The CDR3 spells CASSRGETQYF. Here the CDR3 DNA reads TGTGCCAGCAGCAGGGGGGAGACCCAGTACTTC.

The V call is TRBV5-1, the J call TRBJ2-7; 7 bases fit TRBD1. The CDR3 length is 15 residues. Trimming removed 4 bases from V and 5 bases from J; junction bases left unmatched: 12. The germline gives CDR1 SGHRS, CDR2 YFSETQ. DNA of the CDR3: TGCGCCAGCAGCCTCAACAGGGGCCCGAGGGACGAGCAGTACTTC. Its translation is CASSLNRGPRDEQYF.

This chain joins TRBV6-5 and TRBJ1-3; no firm D call. CDR1 and CDR2 (germline): MNHEY, SVGAGI. Trimming removed 2 bases from V and 4 bases from J, with 15 bases in between. The CDR3 is 16 amino acids. CDR3 protein: CASSYNYGSVGNTIYF. Written as DNA, the CDR3 is TGTGCCAGCAGTTACAACTACGGGAGTGTCGGAAACACCATATATTTT.

The V gene is TRBV5-6, the J gene TRBJ2-1; the match to TRBD2 covers 10 bases. With 5 bases clipped from V and 4 bases from J, the junction kept 6 bases outside the gene matches. Germline V CDR1 and CDR2: SGHDT, YYEEEE. This CDR3 is 15 amino acids long. Here the CDR3 DNA reads TGTGCCAGCAGGTTAGCGGGGGGCAATTACAATGAGCAGTTCTTC. Encoded protein: CASRLAGGNYNEQFF.

The rearrangement uses TRBV28 and TRBJ1-4; D remains ambiguous. Trimming removed 5 bases from V and 8 bases from J, with 21 bases in between. CDR3 length: 16 amino acids. Germline loops: CDR1 MDHEN, CDR2 SYDVKM. The CDR3 spells CASSALPSVTREKLFF. DNA for the CDR3: TGTGCCAGCAGTGCCCTTCCGTCGGTTACTCGGGAAAAACTGTTTTTT.

This chain connects TRBV5-5 to TRBJ2-2; D may be TRBD1 (6 bases). Per germline, CDR1 SGHKS and CDR2 YYEKEE (reference sequence). The CDR3 is 14 residues long. V shed 4 bases and J shed 2 bases, with 9 bases lying between them. The CDR3 is CASSLRGNTGELFF. Written as DNA, the CDR3 is TGTGCCAGCAGCCTCAGGGGAAACACCGGGGAGCTGTTTTTT.

The chain carries TRBV19 and TRBJ1-2; TRBD1 is a possible D gene (5 bases). V shed 6 bases and J shed 7 bases, with 12 bases lying between them. Germline CDR1 and CDR2: LNHDA and SQIVND (reference sequence). The CDR3 loop spans 12 amino acids. The CDR3 spells CASRFRAGGYTF. In DNA form, the CDR3 reads TGTGCCAGTAGGTTCAGGGCAGGTGGCTACACCTTC.